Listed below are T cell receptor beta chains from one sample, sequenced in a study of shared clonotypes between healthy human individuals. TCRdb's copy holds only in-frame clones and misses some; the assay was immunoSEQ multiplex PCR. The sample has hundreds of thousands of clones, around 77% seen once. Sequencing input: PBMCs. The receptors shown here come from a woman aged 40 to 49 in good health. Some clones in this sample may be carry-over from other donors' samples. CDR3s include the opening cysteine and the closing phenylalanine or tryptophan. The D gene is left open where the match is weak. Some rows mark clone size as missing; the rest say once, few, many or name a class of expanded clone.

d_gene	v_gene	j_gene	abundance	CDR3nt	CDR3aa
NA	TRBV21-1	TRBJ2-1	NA	TGTGCCAGCAGCTACTGTAGGCGGGATGGGGGCGGGAATGAGCAGTTCTTC	CASSYCRRDGGGNEQFF
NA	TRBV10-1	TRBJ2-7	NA	TGCGCCAGCAGTGAGTCTAGGTTGGAGGGGGAGCAGTACTTC	CASSESRLEGEQYF
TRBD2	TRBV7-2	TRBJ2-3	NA	TGTGCCAGCAGATTGACTAGCGGGAGGGCAGATACGCAGTATTTT	CASRLTSGRADTQYF
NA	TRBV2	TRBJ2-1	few	TGTGCCAGCAGCCCCATAGACTGGGCAGGGGAGTACAATGAGCAGTTCTTC	CASSPIDWAGEYNEQFF
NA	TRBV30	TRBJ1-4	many	TGTGCCTGGAGTGTACCGCGGGGTGAAAAACTGTTTTTT	CAWSVPRGEKLFF
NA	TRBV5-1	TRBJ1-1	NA	TGCGCCAGCAGCCAGGACTTGGACGCTGAAGCTTTCTTT	CASSQDLDAEAFF
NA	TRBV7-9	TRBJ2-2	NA	TGTGCCAGCAGGCAGGGGAACACCGGGGAGCTGTTTTTT	CASRQGNTGELFF
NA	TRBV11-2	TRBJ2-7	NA	TGTGCCAGCAGCTGGGGACTGACAAACTACGAGCAGTACTTC	CASSWGLTNYEQYF
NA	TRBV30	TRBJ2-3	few	TGTGCCTGGGCCGGGACGACAGATACGCAGTATTTT	CAWAGTTDTQYF
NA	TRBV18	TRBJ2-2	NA	TGTGCCAGCTCACCGAGCGGGGAGCTGTTTTTT	CASSPSGELFF
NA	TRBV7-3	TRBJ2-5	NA	TGTGCCAGCAGCCCCCAGTCGGACCAAGAGACCCAGTACTTC	CASSPQSDQETQYF
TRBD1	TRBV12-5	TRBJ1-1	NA	TGTGCTAGTGGTCCCGGGACAGGGCTCGTTGCTGAAGCTTTCTTT	CASGPGTGLVAEAFF